This is a list of T cell receptor beta chains from one sample in a study of blood T cell repertoires in COVID-19. Generated by immunoSEQ multiplex PCR, the TCRdb table keeps only in-frame clones and is missing some. The table includes 250,000 to 400,000 clones, about nine tenths detected once. The sequenced sample was peripheral blood. These receptors were collected from a man aged 45-60 years with active or convalescent COVID-19. Each CDR3 is given with its conserved first and last residue. Fields, in order: clone size, V gene, J gene, CDR3 length, CDR3 protein. For some rows the clone size is stated as once, few or many, or as a class when expanded; others skip it.

NA	TRBV30	TRBJ1-2	14	CAWKGQGFDYGYTF
many	TRBV30	TRBJ1-5	13	CAWSVSGNQPQHF
NA	TRBV6-6	TRBJ2-2	16	CASSYTSGGITGELFF
once	TRBV7-2	TRBJ1-2	13	CASSLARSYGYTF
NA	TRBV7-9	TRBJ1-2	12	CASSSGQGAVTF
NA	TRBV3-1/TRBV3-2	TRBJ2-1	15	CASSQALADYNEQFF
NA	TRBV4-3	TRBJ1-2	16	CASSQDLVGAVLGHTF
NA	TRBV6-5	TRBJ1-4	14	CASEEGNHNEKLFF
NA	TRBV5-6	TRBJ1-4	15	CASSETGSTNEKLFF
NA	TRBV7-2	TRBJ1-5	14	CASSLRRGNQPQHF
NA	TRBV3-1/TRBV3-2	TRBJ1-2	15	CASSGDGGSNYGYTF
NA	TRBV30	TRBJ1-4	11	CAWGQGEKLFF
NA	TRBV9	TRBJ1-2	16	CASSVGRDRRHYGYTF
NA	TRBV2	TRBJ2-3	14	CASSSDSRTDTQYF
NA	TRBV3-1/TRBV3-2	TRBJ2-3	16	CASSPGLAGGTDTQYF
NA	TRBV19	TRBJ2-4	13	CASSIGGMNIQYF
NA	TRBV7-2	TRBJ2-5	17	CASSLVWERGGRETQYF
NA	TRBV24-1	TRBJ2-1	14	CARRADRGQREQFF
NA	TRBV12-2	TRBJ2-7	16	CASRLGSGTSRGEQYF
NA	TRBV27	TRBJ1-5	16	CASSFSSQGSNQPQHF
NA	TRBV28	TRBJ1-1	15	CASSRGITSGTEAFF
NA	TRBV5-5	TRBJ2-3	15	CASSRPGDYTDTQYF
NA	TRBV4-1	TRBJ1-4	14	CASSQVREDEKLFF
NA	TRBV6-6	TRBJ1-5	16	CASSSPPGGSNQPQHF
NA	TRBV6-5	TRBJ1-2	15	CASSLGGAGRDGYTF
NA	TRBV5-1	TRBJ2-2	16	CASSWGTGEDTGELFF
NA	TRBV11-2	TRBJ2-7	15	CASSLTGTGNYEQYF
NA	TRBV14	TRBJ2-1	16	CASSRSGRVFYNEQFF
NA	TRBV5-1	TRBJ1-6	14	CASRGSSYNSPLHF
NA	TRBV4-1	TRBJ2-5	15	CASRLSGGAGETQYF
NA	TRBV18	TRBJ1-3	18	CASSPQQDSLSTGNTIYF
NA	TRBV10-3	TRBJ2-5	17	CAISAQSKTGAQETQYF
NA	TRBV29-1	TRBJ1-2	13	CSVGGRGAGGYTF
NA	TRBV29-1	TRBJ2-1	13	CSVSTGDYNEQFF
once	TRBV9	TRBJ2-3	16	CASSETTSGSPDTQYF
NA	TRBV7-2	TRBJ2-6	17	CASTPRAGYSGANVLTF
once	TRBV5-1	TRBJ1-1	17	CASSPLPTGGVNTEAFF
NA	TRBV18	TRBJ2-1	14	CASSPNGRGNEQFF
NA	TRBV29-1	TRBJ2-7	14	CSVVPSGVGYEQYF
NA	TRBV10-2	TRBJ1-2	11	CASSDSNGYTF
once	TRBV28	TRBJ2-7	14	CASSIRDRVYEQYF
once	TRBV5-4	TRBJ2-7	14	CASTKAGGQYEQYF
NA	TRBV5-6	TRBJ1-4	14	CASSFQGVNEKLFF
NA	TRBV5-6	TRBJ2-7	13	CASSQTSGYEQYF
NA	TRBV19	TRBJ2-1	15	CASSIGTGQYNEQFF
NA	TRBV7-2	TRBJ2-5	14	CASSRDRLWETQYF
NA	TRBV2	TRBJ1-1	14	CASKDTLLNTEAFF
few	TRBV19	TRBJ2-3	14	CASRLAGVADTQYF
NA	TRBV10-3	TRBJ1-5	17	CAISVSGTGVGNQPQHF
NA	TRBV28	TRBJ1-2	13	CASSEDGAYGYTF
few	TRBV4-3	TRBJ1-6	14	CASSVQGANSPLHF